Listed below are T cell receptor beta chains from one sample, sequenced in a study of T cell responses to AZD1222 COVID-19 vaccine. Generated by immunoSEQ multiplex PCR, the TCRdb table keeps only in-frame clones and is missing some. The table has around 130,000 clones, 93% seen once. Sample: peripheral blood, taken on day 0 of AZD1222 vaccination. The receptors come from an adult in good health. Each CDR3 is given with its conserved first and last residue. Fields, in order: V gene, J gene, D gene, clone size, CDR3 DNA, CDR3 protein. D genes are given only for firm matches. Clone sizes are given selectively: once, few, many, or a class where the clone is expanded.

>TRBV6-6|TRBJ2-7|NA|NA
TGTGCCAGCAGTTACTCGACGTCATCCTACGAGCAGTACTTC
CASSYSTSSYEQYF
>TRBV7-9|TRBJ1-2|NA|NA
TGTGCCAGCGTCTCGGGGGGAGATGGCTACACCTTC
CASVSGGDGYTF
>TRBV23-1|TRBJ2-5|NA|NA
TGCGCCAGCAGTCACGCGTACCTTTGGGACCAAGAGACCCAGTACTTC
CASSHAYLWDQETQYF
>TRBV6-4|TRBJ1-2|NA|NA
TGTGCCAGCAGTGACGGGACCTCGAGCCATGGCTACACCTTC
CASSDGTSSHGYTF
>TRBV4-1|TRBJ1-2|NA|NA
TGCGCCAGCAGCCAAGATGGTCCAGGTTGGGGCCTAGGCTACACCTTC
CASSQDGPGWGLGYTF
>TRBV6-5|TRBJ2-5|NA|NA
TGTGCCACCAGAATAGGTGGGTCGGAGACCCAGTACTTC
CATRIGGSETQYF
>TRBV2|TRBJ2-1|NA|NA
TGTGCCAGCAATCCGTTCAGCTCCTACAATGAGCAGTTCTTC
CASNPFSSYNEQFF
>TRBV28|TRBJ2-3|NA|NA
TGTGCCACCCTAGGGCTTCCCGGTCGGGGCACAGATACGCAGTATTTT
CATLGLPGRGTDTQYF
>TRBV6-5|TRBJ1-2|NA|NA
TGTGCCAGCAGTTCGACGGGAGACTATGGCTACACCTTC
CASSSTGDYGYTF
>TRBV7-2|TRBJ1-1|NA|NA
TGTGCCAGCAGCCGGGACCCGAACACTGAAGCTTTCTTT
CASSRDPNTEAFF
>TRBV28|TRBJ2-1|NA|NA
TGTGCCAGCAGTTTTCCTGGGACATCAAGGGAGCAGTTCTTC
CASSFPGTSREQFF
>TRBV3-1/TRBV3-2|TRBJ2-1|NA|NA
TGTGCCAGCAGAGGGAGTCCCCTCAATGAGCAGTTCTTC
CASRGSPLNEQFF
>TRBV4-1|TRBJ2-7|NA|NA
TGCGCCAGCAGCCGCCAAGTCAGGGGATGGCACGAGCAGTACTTC
CASSRQVRGWHEQYF
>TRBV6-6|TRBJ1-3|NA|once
TGTGCCAGCAGCCAGTCCTCACGGGCTCTGGCAAACACCATATATTTT
CASSQSSRALANTIYF
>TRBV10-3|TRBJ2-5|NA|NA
TGTGCCATCAGTGAGTCGATGGCTAGCAGGGGAGCCCAGTACTTC
CAISESMASRGAQYF